These T cell receptor beta chains were read from a single sample in a study of T cell responses to AZD1222 COVID-19 vaccine. Sequencing used immunoSEQ multiplex PCR; TCRdb keeps in-frame clones, though not all of them. The sample consists of 140,000 to 150,000 clones, nearly 90% of them appearing once. The source material was peripheral blood, sampled 28 days after the second dose of the MenACWY control vaccine. Receptors were obtained from an adult who received the MenACWY meningococcal vaccine as a control. The CDR3 runs from the conserved cysteine through the conserved F or W. The order of the fields is D gene, clone size, J gene, V gene, CDR3 DNA, CDR3 protein. The D gene is left open where the match is weak. Only some rows state a clone size, as once, few, many or a class for expanded clones.

-,-,TRBJ1-2,TRBV7-2,TGTGCCAGCAGCTTAGTCGGGGACAACAACTATGGCTACACCTTC,CASSLVGDNNYGYTF
-,-,TRBJ2-7,TRBV20-1,TGCAGTGCTTGTGATTCCGGAGTTTCGTACGAGCAGTACTTC,CSACDSGVSYEQYF
-,-,TRBJ1-5,TRBV19,TGTGCCAGTAACATGGGGAGTAGGGGCAATCAGCCCCAGCATTTT,CASNMGSRGNQPQHF
TRBD1,-,TRBJ2-2,TRBV7-3,TGTGCCAGCAGCTTAACACGGGACAGAAACACCGGGGAGCTGTTTTTT,CASSLTRDRNTGELFF
-,few,TRBJ2-7,TRBV4-3,TGCGCCAGCAGCCAGGGCCACGAGCAGTACTTC,CASSQGHEQYF
TRBD2,-,TRBJ2-7,TRBV20-1,TGCAGTGCTAGTCGACTAGCGCCCATAACTACGGACGAGCAGTACTTC,CSASRLAPITTDEQYF
-,-,TRBJ1-2,TRBV2,TGTGCCAGCAGTAACTATGGCTACACCTTC,CASSNYGYTF
-,-,TRBJ1-4,TRBV5-4,TGTGCCAGCGCTCCGGGCCAGGGTGGCGAAAAACTGTTTTTT,CASAPGQGGEKLFF
-,-,TRBJ2-2,TRBV3-1/TRBV3-2,TGTGCCAGCAGCCGAAGAACCCCATTCGGGGAGCTGTTTTTT,CASSRRTPFGELFF
-,once,TRBJ2-7,TRBV7-2,TGTGCCAGCAGCTTGCGACTAGACTCCTACGAGCAGTACTTC,CASSLRLDSYEQYF
-,-,TRBJ2-3,TRBV6-6,TGTGCCAGCAATAATTTAGATACGCAGTATTTT,CASNNLDTQYF
-,-,TRBJ1-2,TRBV20-1,TGCAGTGCTACTTATGAAGGCGGCTACACCTTC,CSATYEGGYTF
-,-,TRBJ2-7,TRBV27,TGTACCAGCAGTTCCTCAACCAAATCGGGGGAGCAGTACTTC,CTSSSSTKSGEQYF
-,-,TRBJ1-4,TRBV28,TGTGCCAGCAGTCTTCCCGACGCGGCGTTGGAAAAACTGTTTTTT,CASSLPDAALEKLFF
TRBD1,-,TRBJ2-1,TRBV12-3/TRBV12-4,TGTGCCAGCACCCGGGACAGGGCGACTGAGCAGTTCTTC,CASTRDRATEQFF
-,-,TRBJ2-3,TRBV15,TGTGCCACCAGGGGACCCAAGGAGCCAGATACGCAGTATTTT,CATRGPKEPDTQYF
-,-,TRBJ1-1,TRBV5-1,TGCGCCAGCAGCTTGGAGGGGGTAGGGAACACTGAAGCTTTCTTT,CASSLEGVGNTEAFF
-,-,TRBJ1-4,TRBV5-6,TGTGCCAGCAGCTTGACCCCAGATCGGTCAGCTAATGAAAAACTGTTTTTT,CASSLTPDRSANEKLFF
-,-,TRBJ2-5,TRBV11-1,TGTGCCAGCAGCCTACGAGGACGGACTCGGGAGACCCAGTACTTC,CASSLRGRTRETQYF
-,-,TRBJ1-5,TRBV10-3,TGTGCCATCAGTGAGTCTGGGGGCAGAAGCAATCAGCCCCAGCATTTT,CAISESGGRSNQPQHF
TRBD2,-,TRBJ2-1,TRBV29-1,TGCAGCGGCACTAGCGGCTACAATGAGCAGTTCTTC,CSGTSGYNEQFF
-,-,TRBJ2-5,TRBV5-4,TGTGCCACCCAGCTTACAGGAGGCCGGGAGACCCAGTACTTC,CATQLTGGRETQYF